What follows is one T cell receptor (beta chain) and its context. Its antigen is as yet unknown. The sample belongs to a study of cytomegalovirus exposure and HLA in healthy donors. Study observations and caveats: The dataset shows that most TCR sequences were rare, while some public TCRs occurred in many donors. Immune exposure information comprised only CMV serostatus. V- and J-gene trimming in TCR beta was tied to a missense DCLRE1C variant by an analysis performed later.

Vbeta (60) and Jbeta (13) primers were used in the PCR. Measured with immunoSEQ multiplex PCR; TCRdb has only the in-frame clones, and not every one. The table lists 150,000 to 200,000 clones, 70% to 80% of them singletons. The V end was cut by 6 bases, the J end by 3 bases, with 14 bases between. CDR1 is MDHEN and CDR2 is SYDVKM in the germline V gene. This CDR3 spans 14 amino acids. Sequenced input: PBMCs. The chain combines TRBV28 with TRBJ1-2, with D possibly TRBD1 on 6 matching bases. The sequence was collected from a male donor in good health and CMV-seropositive. The CDR3 spells CASSLTGQYYGYTF. In DNA, the CDR3 is TGTGCCAGCAGCCTGACCGGACAGTACTATGGCTACACCTTC.